This TCR beta chain is from a study of T cell responses to AZD1222 COVID-19 vaccine. Study as a whole: Doses given second, at about 4 or about 12 weeks, were pooled.

Sequenced by immunoSEQ multiplex PCR; TCRdb stores in-frame clones only, minus some. The table lists about 100,000 clones, more than 70% of them singletons. V was cut by 7 bases and J by 0 bases, with 9 bases left in between. From germline, CDR1 is SEHNR and CDR2 FQNEAQ (reference sequence). The CDR3 is made up of 13 amino acids. The receptor was isolated from an adult in good health. The sequenced sample was peripheral blood, obtained on day 0 of AZD1222 vaccination. This chain uses TRBV7-9 with TRBJ1-1, with D unresolved. CDR3 amino acids: CASIPEMNTEAFF. CDR3 coding DNA: TGTGCCAGCATCCCCGAAATGAACACTGAAGCTTTCTTT.